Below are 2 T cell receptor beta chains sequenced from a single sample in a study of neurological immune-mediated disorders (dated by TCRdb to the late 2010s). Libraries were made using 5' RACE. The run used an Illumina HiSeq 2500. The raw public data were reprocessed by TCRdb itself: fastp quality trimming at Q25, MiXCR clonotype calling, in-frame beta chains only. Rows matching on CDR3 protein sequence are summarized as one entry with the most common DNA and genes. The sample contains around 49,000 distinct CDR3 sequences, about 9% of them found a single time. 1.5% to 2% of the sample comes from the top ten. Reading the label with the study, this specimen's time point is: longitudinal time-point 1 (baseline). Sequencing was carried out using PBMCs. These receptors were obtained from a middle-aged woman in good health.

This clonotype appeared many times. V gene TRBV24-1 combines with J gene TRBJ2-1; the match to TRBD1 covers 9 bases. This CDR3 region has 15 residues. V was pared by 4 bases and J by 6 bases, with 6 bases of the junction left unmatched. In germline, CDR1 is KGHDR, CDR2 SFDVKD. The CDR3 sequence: CATSEDWTGANEQFF. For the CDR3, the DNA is TGTGCCACCAGTGAGGACTGGACAGGGGCCAATGAGCAGTTCTTC.

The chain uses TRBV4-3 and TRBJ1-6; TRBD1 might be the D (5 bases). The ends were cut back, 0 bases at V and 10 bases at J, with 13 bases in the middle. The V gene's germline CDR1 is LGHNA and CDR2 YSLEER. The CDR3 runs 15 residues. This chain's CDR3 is CASSQEGGAGSPLHF. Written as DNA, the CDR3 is TGCGCCAGCAGCCAAGAGGGGGGAGCCGGCTCACCCCTCCACTTT.